This T cell receptor (beta chain) was recorded in a study of T cell responses to AZD1222 COVID-19 vaccine (dated by TCRdb to 2020 to 2022). Concerning the study at large: AZD1222 recipients given second doses at about 4 weeks or at about 12 weeks were pooled, since spike-specific TCR depth and breadth were not found to differ between the two schedules. A total of 233 trial participants underwent TCR sequencing, of whom 207 had received two doses of AZD1222 and 26 had received two doses of the MenACWY control vaccine. Trial participants were enrolled into age subgroups of 18-55, 56-69 and 70-plus years, which contained approximately 150, 28 and 58 TCR-sequenced participants, respectively.

The CDR3 regions of human TCRbeta chains were analyzed by immunosequencing. Processing in the source paper ran as follows. Repertoire TCRs were matched against a reference library of SARS-CoV-2-specific TCRs generated with the MIRA antigen-specificity platform. Breadth meant the fraction of unique TCRs that were SARS-CoV-2-associated, whereas depth meant the fraction of total T cells that were SARS-CoV-2-associated. Each spike-specific TCR was assigned to its reactive spike region and to a CD4 or CD8 class using the MIRA data. Log10-transformed breadth and depth values were compared by one-way ANOVA with Sidak's multiple comparisons tests. Sourced from immuneACCESS, this table was stored by TCRdb with only in-frame sequences that have V and J called. A share of the clones is absent; for the studies checked, an unresolved V gene accounts for under half, and the remainder has no known explanation. Clone size and V and J calls were adopted from that table, with D and trimming inferred from the DNA. Within this sample are 120,000 or so clones, with 90% of them counted one time only. Clones ranked in the top ten supply approximately 7.9% of the sample.

The time point label, as the study defines it: baseline before first vaccination. Vaccinee samples were obtained from the UK trials COV001 and COV002, which included a single-blind randomized controlled phase 2/3 trial of AZD1222 (ChAdOx1 nCoV-19) in healthy adults. For TCRbeta chain sequencing, PBMC samples were collected from trial participants at day 0 and at day 28 after the second dose. A remark on this clone: It lacks a known antigen. Base qualities are not provided; no much larger clone lies one nucleotide away.

Based on the germline V gene, the CDR1 and CDR2 sequences are SGHVS and FNYEAQ. The CDR3 sequence holds 16 residues, the cysteine and phenylalanine included. The sequence is cut down to CDR3 DNA, 48 bases in frame from base 1. Cut back by 1 base and 2 bases, the V and J ends lie 12 bases apart. General study outcomes and caveats: Conclusions about previously exposed vaccinees were limited because only 6 or 7 AZD1222 recipients were SARS-CoV-2 seropositive at baseline. Reportedly, close to half of the unique spike-specific TCRs recognized epitopes lying outside the regions that are mutated in the B.1.351 and B.1.1.7 variants. CD4 TCRs associated with the vaccine covered the entire spike protein, and the dominant responses were in regions 160-218 and 743-854. The 56-69-year group was small, and its depth increase did not reach significance, likely because of low power. Participants were mostly white British, with more females than males. The authors suggested clonal diversity may have been underestimated. Because no day 14 peak-response samples were available, the repertoires could be characterized only after the peak T cell response. After two AZD1222 doses, spike-specific TCR breadth and depth were significantly higher than at day 0 and than in MenACWY recipients.

The sample here was peripheral blood, taken on day 0 of AZD1222 vaccination. The TCR sequence derives from an adult in good health. The sequence is built from TRBV7-6 and TRBJ1-5, and possibly TRBD1, on 5 matching bases. At the DNA level, the sequence is TGTGCCAGCAGCTTAGTCGGCCCCAGGGGCAATCAGCCCCAGCATTTT. Translated, it gives CASSLVGPRGNQPQHF.